The 3 T cell receptor beta chains in this list originate from one sample, sequenced in a study of CD8 T cells in Susac syndrome. The RNA input was about 0.5 to 1 ug, and it was reverse transcribed with random hexamers. TCRdb analysed the immunoSEQ multiplex PCR reads with MiXCR anew, one entry per CDR3 protein. Among approximately 150,000 distinct CDR3 sequences listed, around 92% were seen once. Specimen: CD4+ T cells from PBMCs. Source of these receptors: a human donor in good health.

The chain employs TRBV18 and TRBJ2-1; 12 bases match TRBD2. This CDR3 has 17 amino acids. V gave up 0 bases and J gave up 6 bases; unmatched junction bases: 6. Germline V gives CDR1 KGHSH, CDR2 LQKENI. CDR3 residues: CASSPPLAGGRSNEQFF. CDR3 nucleotides: TGTGCCAGCTCACCACCACTAGCGGGGGGCCGAAGCAATGAGCAGTTCTTC.

The CDR3 DNA is TGTGCCAGTAGTATTCTATCCCAGGGGGTTGAAGCTTTCTTT. Translated: CASSILSQGVEAFF. The genes are TRBV19 and TRBJ1-1, with 7 bases lining up with TRBD1. Germline-derived CDR1 and CDR2 are LNHDA and SQIVND (reference sequence). The CDR3 sequence is 14 residues long. The trim removed 3 bases at V and 7 bases at J, leaving 8 bases unmatched.

The chain is built from TRBV29-1 and TRBJ2-1; 9 positions agree with TRBD2. This CDR3 is 14 amino acids long. Trimming cost V 5 bases and J 9 bases; bases outside gene matches: 11. Germline loops: CDR1 SQVTM, CDR2 ANQGSEA. This CDR3 is CSVRRLAEGGEQFF. In nucleotides, the CDR3 is TGCAGCGTTCGTAGACTAGCGGAGGGGGGTGAGCAGTTCTTC.